This T cell receptor (beta chain) was retrieved from a study of T cell responses to AZD1222 COVID-19 vaccine. Study observations and caveats: The repertoires were collected only after the peak T cell response. Along spike, vaccine-associated CD4 TCRs were found throughout, with dominance at 160-218 and 743-854.

Germline-derived CDR1 and CDR2 are LNHDA and SQIVND (reference sequence). V was trimmed by 5 bases and J by 3 bases, leaving 17 bases between them. The CDR3 has 15 residues. Repertoires were generated with immunoSEQ multiplex PCR, while TCRdb's copy carries only in-frame clones and drops some. Altogether about 70,000 clones are present, less than 85% being singletons, with the ten largest covering roughly 20%. Points on this clone: Its antigen remains unknown.

This material consisted of peripheral blood, taken on day 0 of AZD1222 vaccination. V usage is TRBV19 and J usage is TRBJ2-7; D gene uncertain. This clonotype was sampled from an adult in good health. The CDR3 sequence: CASSSGREGYYEQYF. Written as DNA, the CDR3 is TGTGCCAGTAGTTCGGGTAGGGAAGGGTACTACGAGCAGTACTTC.